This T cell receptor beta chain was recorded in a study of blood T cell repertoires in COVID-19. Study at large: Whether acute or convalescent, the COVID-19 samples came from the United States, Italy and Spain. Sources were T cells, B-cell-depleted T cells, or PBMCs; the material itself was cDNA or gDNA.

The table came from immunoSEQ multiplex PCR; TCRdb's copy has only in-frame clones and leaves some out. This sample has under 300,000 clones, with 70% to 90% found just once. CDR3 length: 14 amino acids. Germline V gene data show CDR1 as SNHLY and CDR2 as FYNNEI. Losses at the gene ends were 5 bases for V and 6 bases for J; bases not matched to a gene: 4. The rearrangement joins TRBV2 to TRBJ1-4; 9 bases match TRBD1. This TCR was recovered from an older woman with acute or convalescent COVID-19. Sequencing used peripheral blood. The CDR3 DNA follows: TGTGCCAGCAGTCGGGACAGGGACGATGAAAAACTGTTTTTT. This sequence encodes CASSRDRDDEKLFF.